Below, 18 T cell receptor beta chains from the same sample are listed, as sequenced in a study of T cell repertoires in cytomegalovirus infection (dated by TCRdb to the late 2010s). According to the study, the label for this sample's treatment or condition signals: in vitro stimulation with specific CMV peptide epitopes to enrich CMV-specific T cells. Which antigens these TCRs recognize remains unknown. TCRdb lists the instrument as Illumina HiSeq 1500. Using fastp at Q25 and MiXCR, TCRdb reprocessed the public reads and kept productive beta chains. When rows share a CDR3 protein, they turn into one entry using the most common DNA and genes. A total of a few hundred thousand distinct CDR3 sequences appear in this sample, about 39% of them only once. Around two fifths of the sample goes to the ten largest clones. The sample consisted of cultured PBMCs, taken from culture after CMV antigen stimulation. The receptor source for this set is a human donor in good health (CMV status not recorded). Some clones in this sample may be carry-over from other donors' samples.

This clonotype came up a few times. The chain employs TRBV12-3 or TRBV12-4 and TRBJ1-6; 7 nucleotides match TRBD1. The CDR3 is made up of 13 amino acids. After removal of 7 bases from V and 10 bases from J, the junction contained 7 bases not matched to a gene. The CDR3 loop reads CASISTGESPLHF. CDR3 sequence (DNA): TGTGCCAGCATCAGCACAGGGGAATCACCCCTCCACTTT.

The chain employs TRBV12-3 or TRBV12-4 and TRBJ1-6; D is undetermined. V was shortened by 6 bases and J by 10 bases, with 13 bases between the two germline ends. This CDR3 spans 13 amino acids. The CDR3 spells CASSIHARSPLHF. In DNA, the CDR3 is TGTGCCAGCAGCATCCACGCCAGGTCACCCCTCCACTTT.

The chain is built from TRBV29-1 and TRBJ2-7; D call uncertain. V lost 3 bases and J 6 bases, leaving 15 bases between the germline ends. The germline gives CDR1 SQVTM, CDR2 ANQGSEA. The CDR3 consists of 13 residues. CDR3 nucleotide sequence: TGCAGCGTTGATCCTGGGGATCTTACCGAGCAGTACGTC. Amino acid sequence: CSVDPGDLTEQYV.

The V and J genes are TRBV11-2 and TRBJ2-1; no definite D call. Trimming removed 0 bases from V and 8 bases from J, with 17 bases in between. CDR1 and CDR2 (germline): SGHAT, FQNNGV. This CDR3 is 16 amino acids long. The DNA for the CDR3 is TGTGCCAGCAGCTTAGATCGGTGGGATATGTCCGATGAGCAGTTCTTC. Protein: CASSLDRWDMSDEQFF. The complete variable domain, with remaining parts taken from reference TRBV11-2 and TRBJ2-1, reads EAGVAQSPRYKIIEKRQSVAFWCNPISGHATLYWYQQILGQGPKLLIQFQNNGVVDDSQLPKDRFSAERLKGVDSTLKIQPAKLEDSAVYLCASSLDRWDMSDEQFFGPGTRLTVL.

There are a few counts of this clonotype. The chain links TRBV19 to TRBJ2-5, with D possibly being TRBD1 or TRBD2 (5 bases each). The germline V and J ends were trimmed by 6 bases and 3 bases, with 20 bases remaining between them. The length of the CDR3 is 16 residues. Germline V gene data show CDR1 as LNHDA and CDR2 as SQIVND (reference sequence). The chain's CDR3 is CASSPGRTGTKETQYF. CDR3 in DNA: TGTGCCAGTAGCCCGGGACGTACCGGGACGAAAGAGACCCAGTACTTC. Complete variable domain (other parts from reference TRBV19 and TRBJ2-5): DGGITQSPKYLFRKEGQNVTLSCEQNLNHDAMYWYRQDPGQGLRLIYYSQIVNDFQKGDIAEGYSVSREKKESFPLTVTSAQKNPTAFYLCASSPGRTGTKETQYFGPGTRLLVL.

The V and J genes are TRBV15 and TRBJ2-5, with 9 bases that match TRBD2. The CDR3 extends over 17 amino acids. The V and J ends lost 0 bases and 4 bases, in that order; junction bases with no gene match: 9. CDR1 is LNHNV and CDR2 is YYDKDF in the germline V gene (reference sequence). The CDR3 protein is CATSRDLGGRAGETQYF. In DNA, the CDR3 is TGTGCCACCAGCAGAGATTTGGGCGGGAGGGCCGGAGAGACCCAGTACTTC.

Many counts were recorded for this clonotype. The chain is built from TRBV7-2 and TRBJ2-1; D might be TRBD2 (5 bases). The germline V and J ends were trimmed by 3 bases and 4 bases, with 10 bases remaining between them. There are 14 residues in the CDR3. From germline, CDR1 is SGHTA and CDR2 FQGNSA. The CDR3 region has the DNA TGTGCCAGCAGCTTGCTGCGGGTGTACAATGAGCAGTTCTTC. Residues: CASSLLRVYNEQFF.

This clonotype was seen a handful of times. The rearrangement joins TRBV7-8 to TRBJ1-1; D gene unclear. CDR3 length: 14 amino acids. Germline loops: CDR1 SGHVS, CDR2 FQNEAQ. With 1 base removed from V and 8 bases from J, the gap between germline ends came to 14 bases. CDR3 in amino acids: CASSLELRYGEAFF. The CDR3 DNA sequence: TGTGCCAGCAGCTTAGAATTAAGATACGGAGAAGCTTTCTTT.

The chain joins TRBV7-6 to TRBJ2-3; D not certain. Germline V lookup: CDR1 SGHVS, CDR2 FNYEAQ. The CDR3 is made up of 15 amino acids. V dropped 1 base and J dropped 2 bases, with 10 bases sitting between them. The DNA of the CDR3 is TGTGCCAGCAGCTTAGTCTGGGGTTCCACAGATACGCAGTATTTT. It codes for CASSLVWGSTDTQYF.

V and J are TRBV7-2 and TRBJ2-4; 8 bases agree with TRBD1. Per the germline V gene, CDR1 is SGHTA and CDR2 is FQGNSA. Trimming cost V 5 bases and J 6 bases; bases outside gene matches: 3. The CDR3 is 13 residues long. This chain's CDR3 is CASSPDRGNIQYF. The CDR3 DNA sequence: TGTGCCAGCAGCCCCGACAGGGGAAACATTCAGTACTTC.

This clonotype was recorded a few times. The rearrangement joins TRBV7-2 to TRBJ2-3, with D possibly matching TRBD2 (6 bases). Trimming pared 6 bases from V and 0 bases from J, leaving 10 bases between. Germline CDR1 SGHTA, CDR2 FQGNSA. The CDR3 spans 14 residues. CDR3 DNA sequence: TGTGCCAGCAGGCCCGGGACTAGCACAGATACGCAGTATTTT. Translated, it gives CASRPGTSTDTQYF.

The chain carries TRBV7-6 and TRBJ2-7; possibly TRBD1 for D (5 bases). V was shortened by 5 bases and J by 6 bases, with 14 bases between the two germline ends. The germline V gene encodes CDR1 SGHVS and CDR2 FNYEAQ. This CDR3 comprises 13 residues. For the CDR3, the DNA is TGTGCCAGCAGCGTACAGGATCTCGGCGAGCAGTACTTC. Translation gives CASSVQDLGEQYF.

This clonotype was observed a handful of times. The chain recombines TRBV5-1 with TRBJ2-7; 14 bases map to TRBD2. The CDR3 totals 15 residues. The germline V gene has CDR1 SGHRS and CDR2 YFSETQ. Losses at the gene ends were 0 bases for V and 5 bases for J; bases not matched to a gene: 1. CDR3 residues: CASSLVGLAGDEQYF. For the CDR3, the DNA is TGCGCCAGCAGCTTGGTGGGACTAGCGGGAGACGAGCAGTACTTC.

V usage is TRBV6-1 and J usage is TRBJ2-3; no reliable D call. CDR3 length: 13 residues. Looked up from germline, CDR1 is MNHNS and CDR2 is SASEGT. Trimming took 4 bases from V and 2 from J, leaving 7 bases between them. CDR3 bases: TGTGCCAGCAGTGCGGCCAACACAGATACGCAGTATTTT. It specifies CASSAANTDTQYF.

This sequence joins TRBV7-9 and TRBJ2-7; TRBD1 aligns across 7 bases. The ends lost 4 bases at V and 3 bases at J; junction bases unmatched: 3. The CDR3 runs 13 residues. The germline V gene has CDR1 SEHNR and CDR2 FQNEAQ (reference sequence). CDR3 region: CASSSGQHYEQYF. The CDR3 nucleotides are TGTGCCAGCAGCTCGGGACAGCACTACGAGCAGTACTTC.

This clonotype was found a few times. The gene calls are TRBV4-3 and TRBJ2-2; 7 positions agree with TRBD2. The CDR3 contains 14 residues. The trim removed 2 bases at V and 6 bases at J, leaving 3 bases unmatched. The germline CDR1 and CDR2 sequences are LGHNA and YSLEER. CDR3 amino acids: CASSQNGGAGELFF. The CDR3 bases are TGCGCCAGCAGCCAAAATGGGGGGGCCGGGGAGCTGTTTTTT.

This chain connects TRBV4-3 to TRBJ1-6; a weak D match, TRBD1 (5 bases). V lost 3 bases, J lost 10 bases, and 19 bases lay in between. The germline V gene encodes CDR1 LGHNA and CDR2 YSLEER. This CDR3 is 16 amino acids long. CDR3 amino acids: CASSQVTWGGHSPLHF. CDR3 bases: TGCGCCAGCAGCCAGGTCACTTGGGGGGGTCACTCACCCCTCCACTTT.

V and J are TRBV2 and TRBJ2-1; 7 nucleotides line up with TRBD1. Germline values: CDR1 SNHLY, CDR2 FYNNEI. The CDR3 is made up of 17 amino acids. The ends lost 6 bases at V and 0 bases at J; junction bases unmatched: 11. CDR3 sequence reads: CASRADRAASSYNEQFF. In nucleotides, the CDR3 is TGTGCCAGCAGAGCAGACAGGGCCGCCAGCTCCTACAATGAGCAGTTCTTC.